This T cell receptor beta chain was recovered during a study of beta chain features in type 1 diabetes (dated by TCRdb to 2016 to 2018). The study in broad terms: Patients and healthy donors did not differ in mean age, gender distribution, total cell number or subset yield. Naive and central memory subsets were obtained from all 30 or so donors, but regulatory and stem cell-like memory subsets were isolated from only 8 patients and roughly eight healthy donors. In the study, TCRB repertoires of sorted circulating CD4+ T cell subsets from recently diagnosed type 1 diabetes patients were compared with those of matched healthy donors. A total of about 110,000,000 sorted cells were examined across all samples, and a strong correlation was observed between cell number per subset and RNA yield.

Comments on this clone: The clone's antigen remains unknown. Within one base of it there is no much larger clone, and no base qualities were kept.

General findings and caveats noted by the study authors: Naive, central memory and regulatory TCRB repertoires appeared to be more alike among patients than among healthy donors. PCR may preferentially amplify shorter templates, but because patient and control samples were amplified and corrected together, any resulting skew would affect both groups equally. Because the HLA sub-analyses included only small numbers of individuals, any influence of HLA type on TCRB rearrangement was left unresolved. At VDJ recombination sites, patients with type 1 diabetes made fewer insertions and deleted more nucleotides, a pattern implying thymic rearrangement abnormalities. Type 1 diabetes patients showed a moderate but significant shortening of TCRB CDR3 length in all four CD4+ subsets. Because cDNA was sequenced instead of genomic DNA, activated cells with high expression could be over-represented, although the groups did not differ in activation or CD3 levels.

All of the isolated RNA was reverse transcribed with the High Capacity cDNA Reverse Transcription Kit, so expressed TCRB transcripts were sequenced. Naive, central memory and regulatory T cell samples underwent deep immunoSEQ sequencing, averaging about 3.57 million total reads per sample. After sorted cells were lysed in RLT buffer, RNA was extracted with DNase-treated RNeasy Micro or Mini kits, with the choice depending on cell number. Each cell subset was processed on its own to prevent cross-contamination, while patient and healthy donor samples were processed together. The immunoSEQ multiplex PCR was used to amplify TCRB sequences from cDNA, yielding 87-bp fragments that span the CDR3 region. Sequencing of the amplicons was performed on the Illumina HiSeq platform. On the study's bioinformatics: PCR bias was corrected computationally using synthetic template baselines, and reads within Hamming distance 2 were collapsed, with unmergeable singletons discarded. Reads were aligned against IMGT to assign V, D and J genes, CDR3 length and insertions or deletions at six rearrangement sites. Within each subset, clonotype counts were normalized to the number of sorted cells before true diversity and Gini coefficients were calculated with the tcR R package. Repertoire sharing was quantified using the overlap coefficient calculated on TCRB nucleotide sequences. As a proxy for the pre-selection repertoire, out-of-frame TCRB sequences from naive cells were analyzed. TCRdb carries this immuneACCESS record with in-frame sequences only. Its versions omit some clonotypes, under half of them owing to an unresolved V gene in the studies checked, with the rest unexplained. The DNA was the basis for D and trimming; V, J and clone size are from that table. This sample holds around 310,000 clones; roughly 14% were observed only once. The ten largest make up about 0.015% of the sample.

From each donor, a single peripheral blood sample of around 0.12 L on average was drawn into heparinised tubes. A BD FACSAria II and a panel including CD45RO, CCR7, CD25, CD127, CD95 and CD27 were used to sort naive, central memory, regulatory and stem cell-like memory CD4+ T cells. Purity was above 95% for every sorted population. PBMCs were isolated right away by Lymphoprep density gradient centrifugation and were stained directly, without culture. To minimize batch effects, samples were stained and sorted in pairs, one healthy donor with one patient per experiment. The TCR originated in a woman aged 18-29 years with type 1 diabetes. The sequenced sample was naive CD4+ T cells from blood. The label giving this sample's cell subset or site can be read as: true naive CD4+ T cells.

DNA sequence: TGTGCCAGCAGTCGCCAAGGAGCCGGGACAGCTGAAGCTTTCTTT. This translates into CASSRQGAGTAEAFF. Recombination joined TRBV6-5 with TRBJ1-1; 7 junctional bases match TRBD1. The germline V gene sets CDR1 to MNHEY and CDR2 to SVGAGI. Reading from cysteine to phenylalanine, the CDR3 counts 15 amino acids. Kept here is only the CDR3 DNA, which spans 45 bases and is read in frame from base 1. V lost 5 bases and J lost 6 bases, and the count of bases not matched to a germline gene is 12.